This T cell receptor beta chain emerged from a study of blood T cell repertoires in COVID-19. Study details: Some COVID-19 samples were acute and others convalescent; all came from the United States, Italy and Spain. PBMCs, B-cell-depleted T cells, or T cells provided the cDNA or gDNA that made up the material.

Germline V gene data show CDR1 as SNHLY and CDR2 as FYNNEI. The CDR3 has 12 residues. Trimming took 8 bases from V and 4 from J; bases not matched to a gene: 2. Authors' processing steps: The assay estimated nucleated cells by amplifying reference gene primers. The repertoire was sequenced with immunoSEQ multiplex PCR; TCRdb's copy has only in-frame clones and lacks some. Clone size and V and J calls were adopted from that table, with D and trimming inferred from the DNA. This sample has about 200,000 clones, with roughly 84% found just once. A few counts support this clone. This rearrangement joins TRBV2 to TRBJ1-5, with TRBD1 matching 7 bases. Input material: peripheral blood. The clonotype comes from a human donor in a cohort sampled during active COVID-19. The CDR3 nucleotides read TGTGCCAGCGCGACAGGGAATCAGCCCCAGCATTTT. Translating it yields CASATGNQPQHF.